This T cell receptor beta chain was sequenced in a study of T cells in Graves' hyperthyroidism and ophthalmopathy. Authors of the study amplified TCR beta CDR3 regions from RNA transcripts. Primed by the HTBI set, a first-round RT-PCR was run on the TCR CDR3. Via MiXCR, TCRdb re-called the multiplex PCR reads, giving one row per CDR3 protein. The sample consists of some 140,000 distinct CDR3 sequences, over 20% of them appearing once. Exclusion of patients followed from uncontrolled infection, other autoimmune disease, pregnancy or lactation. Trimming left V 3 bases short and J 0 bases short, with 12 bases between. The CDR3 sequence is 15 residues long. Per germline, CDR1 SGHNT and CDR2 YYREEE (reference sequence).

This TCR derives from a woman between 50 and 59 years old with Graves' hyperthyroidism that later progressed to Graves' ophthalmopathy. The chain carries TRBV5-4 and TRBJ1-2; D perhaps matches TRBD1 (6 bases). Material: blood. The CDR3 is CASSYPQGSNYGYTF. The CDR3 bases are TGTGCCAGCAGCTACCCACAGGGTTCTAACTATGGCTACACCTTC.